This entry describes one T cell receptor beta chain. Its cognate antigen is unknown. This entry is derived from a study of T cells in Graves' hyperthyroidism and ophthalmopathy. Findings and caveats of the study: Separating ophthalmopathy from stable hyperthyroidism was achieved by a 13 V-J model.

This CDR3 region has 19 residues. Germline V gene lookup returns CDR1 MNHEY and CDR2 SVGEGT. TCR beta CDR3 regions were amplified from RNA. Carried out on the TCR CDR3, a first-round RT-PCR used the HTBI primer set. TCRdb ran MiXCR on the multiplex PCR reads and lists one entry per CDR3 protein. The data hold hundreds of thousands of distinct CDR3 sequences, with more than 15% observed a single time. The TCR sequence derives from a woman between 55 and 75 years old with Graves' ophthalmopathy. The sample taken for sequencing was blood. This rearrangement joins TRBV6-2 or TRBV6-3 to TRBJ2-5; weak D call: TRBD2 (7 bases). The end of the DNA is better explained by TRBJ2-1, so the J call may be wrong. CDR3 DNA: TGTGCCAGCAGAACTGGGGGGGCCATGGCCATCGTCGATCAAGAGACCCAGTTCTTC. Protein: CASRTGGAMAIVDQETQFF.